The 7 T cell receptor beta chains below were found in one sample sequenced in a study of early T cells in non-severe SARS-CoV-2 infection. TCRdb analysed the 5' RACE reads with MiXCR anew, one entry per CDR3 protein. This sample has 20,000 or so distinct CDR3 sequences, with approximately 4.3% found just once. The sample consisted of whole blood. The receptors were gathered from an adult who was a healthcare worker with PCR-confirmed SARS-CoV-2 infection or an uninfected control (not recorded which).

This clonotype was seen many times. This chain links TRBV12-3 or TRBV12-4 with TRBJ2-7, with TRBD1 identical over 9 bases. J was trimmed by 6 bases and V by 7 bases; bases with no gene match: 7. This CDR3 has 13 residues. The CDR3 reads CASTAADRGEQYF. CDR3 in DNA: TGTGCCAGCACTGCCGCGGACAGGGGCGAGCAGTACTTC.

This clonotype has a count of ten or more. V gene TRBV28 combines with J gene TRBJ1-5; D gene unclear. Germline V gene lookup returns CDR1 MDHEN and CDR2 SYDVKM. V lost 3 bases and J 7 bases, leaving 10 bases between the germline ends. The CDR3 consists of 13 residues. CDR3 loop: CASSFQSPQPQHF. The CDR3, as DNA: TGTGCCAGCAGTTTCCAGTCCCCCCAGCCCCAGCATTTT.

The V gene is TRBV12-3 or TRBV12-4, the J gene TRBJ1-1, with TRBD1 matching 9 bases. Trimming at V came to 6 bases and at J to 1 base, leaving 6 bases not matched to a gene. The CDR3 spans 15 residues. CDR3 protein: CASRWGQGQNTEAFF. For the CDR3, the DNA is TGTGCCAGCAGATGGGGACAGGGACAGAACACTGAAGCTTTCTTT.

This clonotype was seen at least ten times. The rearrangement uses TRBV30 and TRBJ2-2, with a possible D match to TRBD1 (6 bases). Germline loops: CDR1 GTSNPN, CDR2 SVGIG (reference sequence). V shed 0 bases and J shed 3 bases, with 11 bases lying between them. This CDR3 has 15 amino acids. In DNA, the CDR3 is TGTGCCTGGAGTGTCCAGGGGCAAGACACCGGGGAGCTGTTTTTT. Translated: CAWSVQGQDTGELFF.

This clonotype is termed medium-sized. This chain links TRBV11-2 with TRBJ2-1, with TRBD2 identical over 11 bases. Germline CDR1 reads SGHAT; CDR2 reads FQNNGV. V lost 4 bases and J lost 3; bases outside the gene matches: 2. The CDR3 length is 15 residues. CDR3 in DNA: TGTGCCAGCAGCTCCGGACTAGCGGGCTACAATGAGCAGTTCTTC. Its protein is CASSSGLAGYNEQFF.

This clonotype was detected ten times or more. The genes are TRBV20-1 and TRBJ2-2; 9 positions match TRBD2. This CDR3 is built from 15 residues. CDR1 and CDR2 (germline): DFQATT, SNEGSKA (reference sequence). V was clipped by 1 base and J by 6 bases; unmatched bases: 6. CDR3 sequence reads: CSARVPSGVAGELFF. As DNA, the CDR3 is TGCAGTGCTAGAGTTCCTAGCGGGGTCGCCGGGGAGCTGTTTTTT.

This clonotype was counted between two and nine times. The chain is built from TRBV20-1 and TRBJ2-2, with 8 bases that match TRBD2. V gave up 1 base and J gave up 6 bases; unmatched junction bases: 4. Per germline, CDR1 DFQATT and CDR2 SNEGSKA (reference sequence). This CDR3 has 14 amino acids. As DNA, the CDR3 is TGCAGTGCTAGAGCGGGCGGGGGGCCCGGGGAGCTGTTTTTT. The encoded protein is CSARAGGGPGELFF.